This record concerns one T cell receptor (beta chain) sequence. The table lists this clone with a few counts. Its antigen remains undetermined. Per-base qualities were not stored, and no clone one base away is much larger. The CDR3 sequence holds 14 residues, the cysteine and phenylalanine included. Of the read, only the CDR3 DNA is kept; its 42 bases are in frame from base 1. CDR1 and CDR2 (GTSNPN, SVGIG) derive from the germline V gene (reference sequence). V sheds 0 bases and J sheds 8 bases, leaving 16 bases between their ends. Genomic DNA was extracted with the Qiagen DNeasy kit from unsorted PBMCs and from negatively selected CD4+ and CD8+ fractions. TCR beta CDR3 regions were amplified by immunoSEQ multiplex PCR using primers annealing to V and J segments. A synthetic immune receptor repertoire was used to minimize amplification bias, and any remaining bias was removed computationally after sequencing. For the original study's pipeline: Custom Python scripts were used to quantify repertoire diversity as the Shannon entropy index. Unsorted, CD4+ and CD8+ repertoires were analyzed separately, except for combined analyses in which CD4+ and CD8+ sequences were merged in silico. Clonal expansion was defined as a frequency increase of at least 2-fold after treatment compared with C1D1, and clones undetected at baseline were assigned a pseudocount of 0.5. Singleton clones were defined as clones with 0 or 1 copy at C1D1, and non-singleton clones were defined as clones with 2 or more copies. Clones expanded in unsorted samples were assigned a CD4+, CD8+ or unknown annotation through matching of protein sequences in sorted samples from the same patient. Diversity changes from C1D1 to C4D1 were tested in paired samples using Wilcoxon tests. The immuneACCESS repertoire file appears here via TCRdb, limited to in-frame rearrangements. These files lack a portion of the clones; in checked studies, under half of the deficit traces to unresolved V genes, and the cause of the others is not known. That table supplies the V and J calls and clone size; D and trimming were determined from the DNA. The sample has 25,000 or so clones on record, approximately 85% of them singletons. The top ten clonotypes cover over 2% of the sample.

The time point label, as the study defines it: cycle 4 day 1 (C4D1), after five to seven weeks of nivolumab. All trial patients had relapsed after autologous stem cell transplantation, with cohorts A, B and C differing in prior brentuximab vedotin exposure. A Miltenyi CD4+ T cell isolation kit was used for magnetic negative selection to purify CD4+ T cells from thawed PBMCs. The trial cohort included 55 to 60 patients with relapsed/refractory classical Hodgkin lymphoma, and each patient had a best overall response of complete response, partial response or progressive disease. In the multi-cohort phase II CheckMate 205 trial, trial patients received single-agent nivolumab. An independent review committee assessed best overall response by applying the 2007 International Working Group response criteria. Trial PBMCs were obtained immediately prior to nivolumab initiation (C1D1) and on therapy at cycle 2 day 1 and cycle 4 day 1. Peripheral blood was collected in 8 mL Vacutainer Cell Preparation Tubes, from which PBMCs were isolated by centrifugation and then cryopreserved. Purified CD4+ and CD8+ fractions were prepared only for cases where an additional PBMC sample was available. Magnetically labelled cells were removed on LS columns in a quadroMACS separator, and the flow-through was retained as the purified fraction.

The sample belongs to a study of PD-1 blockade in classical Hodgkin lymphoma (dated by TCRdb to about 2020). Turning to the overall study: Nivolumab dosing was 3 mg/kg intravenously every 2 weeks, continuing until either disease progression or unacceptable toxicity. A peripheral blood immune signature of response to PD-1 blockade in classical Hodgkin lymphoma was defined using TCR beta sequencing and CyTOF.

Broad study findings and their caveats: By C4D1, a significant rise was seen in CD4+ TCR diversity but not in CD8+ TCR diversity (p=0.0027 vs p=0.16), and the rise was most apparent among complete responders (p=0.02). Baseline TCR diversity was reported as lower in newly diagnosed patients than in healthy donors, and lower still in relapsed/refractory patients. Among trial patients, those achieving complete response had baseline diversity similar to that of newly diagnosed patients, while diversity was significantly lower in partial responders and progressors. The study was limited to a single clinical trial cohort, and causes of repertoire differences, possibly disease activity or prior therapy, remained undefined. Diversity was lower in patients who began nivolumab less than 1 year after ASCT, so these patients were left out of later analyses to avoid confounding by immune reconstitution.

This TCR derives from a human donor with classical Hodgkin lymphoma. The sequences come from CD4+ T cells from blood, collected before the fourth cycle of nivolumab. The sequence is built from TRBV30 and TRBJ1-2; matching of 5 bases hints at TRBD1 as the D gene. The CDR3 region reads CAWSVHGGLGGYTF. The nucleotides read TGTGCCTGGAGTGTACACGGGGGTTTAGGAGGCTACACCTTC.